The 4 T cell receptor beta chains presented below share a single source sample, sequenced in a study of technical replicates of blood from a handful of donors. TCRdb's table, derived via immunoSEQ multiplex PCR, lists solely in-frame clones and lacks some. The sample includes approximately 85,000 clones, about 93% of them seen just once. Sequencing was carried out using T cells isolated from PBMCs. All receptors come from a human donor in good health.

The CDR3 DNA reads TGTGCCAGCAGTGAACAGGGACTAGCGGGGGGGCACGAGACCCAGTACTTC. Its translation: CASSEQGLAGGHETQYF. The V gene is TRBV6-1, the J gene TRBJ2-5; 16 positions match TRBD2. Germline CDR1 reads MNHNS; CDR2 reads SASEGT. V lost 2 bases and J lost 5; bases outside the gene matches: 5. The CDR3 runs 17 residues.

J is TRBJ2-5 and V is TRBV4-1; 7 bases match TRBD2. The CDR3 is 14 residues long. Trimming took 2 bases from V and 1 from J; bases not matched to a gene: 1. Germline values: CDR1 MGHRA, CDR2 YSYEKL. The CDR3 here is CASSQLAVQETQYF. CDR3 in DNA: TGCGCCAGCAGCCAACTAGCGGTCCAAGAGACCCAGTACTTC.

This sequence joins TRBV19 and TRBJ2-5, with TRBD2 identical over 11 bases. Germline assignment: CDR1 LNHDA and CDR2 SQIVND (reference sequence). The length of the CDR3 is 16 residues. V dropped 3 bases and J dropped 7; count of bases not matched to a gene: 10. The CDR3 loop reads CASSIGSSGRAGTQYF. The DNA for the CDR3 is TGTGCCAGTAGTATCGGTAGTAGCGGGAGGGCGGGGACCCAGTACTTC.

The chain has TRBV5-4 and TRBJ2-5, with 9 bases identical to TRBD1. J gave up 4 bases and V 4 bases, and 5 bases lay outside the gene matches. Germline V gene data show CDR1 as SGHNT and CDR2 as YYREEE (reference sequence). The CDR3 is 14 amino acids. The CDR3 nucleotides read TGTGCCAGCAGCATAACAGGGGGCGGAGAGACCCAGTACTTC. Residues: CASSITGGGETQYF.